These 18 T cell receptor beta chains came from one sample sequenced in a study of blood T cell repertoires in COVID-19. Measured with immunoSEQ multiplex PCR; TCRdb has only the in-frame clones, and not every one. This sample carries 200,000 to 300,000 clones, roughly 86% of them seen once, and the ten largest clones take 3% to 3.5%. Sequencing input: peripheral blood. These receptors originate from a woman between 25 and 40 years old who had recovered from COVID-19.

The rearrangement links TRBV12-3 or TRBV12-4 to TRBJ2-6; unclear D gene. This CDR3 is 13 amino acids long. Trimming cost V 6 bases and J 0 bases, with 3 bases left between them. CDR3 region: CASSYSGANVLTF. The CDR3, as DNA: TGTGCCAGCAGCTACTCTGGGGCCAACGTCCTGACTTTC.

The chain couples TRBV5-4 to TRBJ2-7; 8 bases line up with TRBD2. The germline gives CDR1 SGHNT, CDR2 YYREEE (reference sequence). The J segment lost 2 bases and the V segment lost 1 base, leaving 5 bases of the junction unmatched. The CDR3 totals 15 residues. DNA of the CDR3: TGTGCCAGCAGCTTGAACGGGGGGGGCCCCTACGAGCAGTACTTC. This codes for CASSLNGGGPYEQYF.

The chain recombines TRBV6-5 with TRBJ2-7, with no clear D. CDR1 MNHEY and CDR2 SVGAGI come from the germline V gene. This CDR3 is 13 amino acids long. The V and J ends lost 2 bases and 6 bases respectively, with 11 bases between them. The CDR3 loop reads CASSYRPGIEQYF. Written as DNA, the CDR3 is TGTGCCAGCAGTTACCGGCCAGGAATCGAGCAGTACTTC.

The CDR3 spells CASSPGGEQYF. For the CDR3, the DNA is TGTGCCAGCTCACCGGGGGGCGAGCAGTACTTC. The V gene is TRBV18, the J gene TRBJ2-7; D might be TRBD2 (6 bases). The CDR3 is 11 amino acids. The ends were cut back, 3 bases at V and 6 bases at J, with 6 bases in the middle. Germline V gene lookup returns CDR1 KGHSH and CDR2 LQKENI.

DNA for the CDR3: TGTGCCTGGAACTGGCGCAGGGTAAAGTACGGCACCGGGGAGCTGTTTTTT. Amino acids: CAWNWRRVKYGTGELFF. The rearrangement uses TRBV30 and TRBJ2-2, with a tentative D call TRBD1 (5 bases). Germline CDR1 GTSNPN, CDR2 SVGIG (reference sequence). The ends were cut back, 4 bases at V and 4 bases at J, with 22 bases in the middle. The CDR3 has 17 amino acids.

This clone was counted once. V usage is TRBV2 and J usage is TRBJ2-1, with 11 bases aligning to TRBD1. J gave up 5 bases and V 7 bases, and 4 bases lay outside the gene matches. Germline loops: CDR1 SNHLY, CDR2 FYNNEI. The CDR3 is 14 amino acids. CDR3 nucleotide sequence: TGTGCCAGCACCGGGACAGGGGGGAACAATGAGCAGTTCTTC. Translating it yields CASTGTGGNNEQFF.

The gene calls are TRBV5-1 and TRBJ1-1; 7 bases are shared with TRBD1. V lost 0 bases to trimming and J lost 3 bases; unmatched junction nucleotides: 8. Germline CDR1 SGHRS, CDR2 YFSETQ. This CDR3 is 16 amino acids long. The CDR3 nucleotides read TGCGCCAGCAGCTTGGGGCAGGGGGGCGGTCACACTGAAGCTTTCTTT. Translation: CASSLGQGGGHTEAFF.

Here the CDR3 DNA reads TGTGCCAGCAGCACAGGGTTCGGGGAGCTGTTTTTT. It encodes CASSTGFGELFF. This chain joins TRBV9 and TRBJ2-2, with D possibly being TRBD1 (6 bases). Trimming shortened V by 4 bases and J by 7 bases, and 8 bases separated the two germline ends. The CDR3 length is 12 residues. Germline CDR1 reads SGDLS; CDR2 reads YYNGEE.

This chain connects TRBV7-2 to TRBJ1-3, with TRBD1 as a possible D gene (6 bases). CDR3 size: 15 residues. Germline values: CDR1 SGHTA, CDR2 FQGNSA. V lost 1 base to trimming and J lost 3 bases, with 10 bases between them. This chain's CDR3 is CASSLDRVGGNTIYF. CDR3 bases: TGTGCCAGCAGCTTAGACAGGGTCGGTGGAAACACCATATATTTT.

The J gene is TRBJ1-1, the V gene TRBV2, with D perhaps matching TRBD1 (5 bases). CDR1 and CDR2 from the germline V gene are SNHLY and FYNNEI. V dropped 7 bases and J dropped 5 bases, with 14 bases sitting between them. The CDR3 is 13 residues long. CDR3 DNA: TGTGCCAGCACCGGAGGTGGGGGGACTGAAGCTTTCTTT. Its translation is CASTGGGGTEAFF.

The chain has TRBV24-1 and TRBJ2-5; 8 positions agree with TRBD1. Germline V gene data show CDR1 as KGHDR and CDR2 as SFDVKD. The CDR3 has 13 residues. The V and J ends lost 6 bases and 5 bases, in that order; junction bases with no gene match: 4. CDR3 protein: CATSTGGQETQYF. The CDR3 coding sequence is TGTGCCACCAGTACAGGGGGGCAGGAGACCCAGTACTTC.

The count of this clone is one. This chain connects TRBV24-1 to TRBJ1-2; 7 bases are a match to TRBD1. V was clipped by 4 bases and J by 1 base; unmatched bases: 5. Germline V CDR1 and CDR2: KGHDR, SFDVKD. The CDR3 contains 15 residues. CDR3 bases: TGTGCCACCAGTGAAGGACAGGTCAATAACTATGGCTACACCTTC. Translation: CATSEGQVNNYGYTF.

This clone was picked up one time. The chain links TRBV3-1 (or the pseudogene TRBV3-2) to TRBJ1-1; D call uncertain. CDR1 and CDR2 from the germline V gene are LGHDT and YNNKEL (reference sequence). V was shortened by 5 bases and J by 2 bases, with 12 bases between the two germline ends. The CDR3 length is 14 residues. The DNA for the CDR3 is TGTGCCAGCAGCTCCCTTACAGCTAACACTGAAGCTTTCTTT. Translating it yields CASSSLTANTEAFF.

The chain is built from TRBV18 and TRBJ2-7; 10 bases line up with TRBD1. This CDR3 is built from 16 residues. CDR1 and CDR2 (germline): KGHSH, LQKENI. V lost 6 bases and J lost 0; bases outside the gene matches: 8. The CDR3 region has the DNA TGTGCCAGCTCCCCCCGTCGGACAGGGGGCTCCTACGAGCAGTACTTC. Its translation: CASSPRRTGGSYEQYF.

V and J are TRBV6-5 and TRBJ2-7; 7 nucleotides line up with TRBD1. Germline lookup yields CDR1 MNHEY and CDR2 SVGAGI. V lost 7 bases, J lost 4 bases, and 13 bases stayed unmatched. The CDR3 sequence is 15 residues long. CDR3 bases: TGTGCCAGCACAATCTCCCCCGGGACAGCTTACGAGCAGTACTTC. It is translated as CASTISPGTAYEQYF.

The chain couples TRBV9 to TRBJ1-2, with D possibly TRBD1 on 5 matching bases. Trimming took 2 bases from V and 2 from J, leaving 13 bases between them. Germline V gene data show CDR1 as SGDLS and CDR2 as YYNGEE. The CDR3 loop spans 15 amino acids. CDR3 DNA sequence: TGTGCCAGCAGCGTCACCCCGGACAACAACTATGGCTACACCTTC. This codes for CASSVTPDNNYGYTF.

The chain uses TRBV4-2 and TRBJ2-2; 8 nucleotides match TRBD2. Per germline, CDR1 LGHNA and CDR2 YNFKEQ. CDR3 length equals 18 residues. Trimming took 0 bases from V and 7 from J; bases not matched to a gene: 13. CDR3 coding DNA: TGTGCCAGCAGCCAAGATCTTAGAGCAAGCGGGGGCATCGGGGAGCTGTTTTTT. Translated: CASSQDLRASGGIGELFF.

The chain uses TRBV5-8 and TRBJ1-3, with 7 bases matching TRBD1. The J segment lost 3 bases and the V segment lost 1 base, leaving 4 bases of the junction unmatched. CDR1 SGHTS and CDR2 YDEGEE come from the germline V gene. The CDR3 has 15 residues. The CDR3 DNA follows: TGTGCCAGCAGCTTGTCGGGACAGCTTGGAAACACCATATATTTT. Translation: CASSLSGQLGNTIYF.